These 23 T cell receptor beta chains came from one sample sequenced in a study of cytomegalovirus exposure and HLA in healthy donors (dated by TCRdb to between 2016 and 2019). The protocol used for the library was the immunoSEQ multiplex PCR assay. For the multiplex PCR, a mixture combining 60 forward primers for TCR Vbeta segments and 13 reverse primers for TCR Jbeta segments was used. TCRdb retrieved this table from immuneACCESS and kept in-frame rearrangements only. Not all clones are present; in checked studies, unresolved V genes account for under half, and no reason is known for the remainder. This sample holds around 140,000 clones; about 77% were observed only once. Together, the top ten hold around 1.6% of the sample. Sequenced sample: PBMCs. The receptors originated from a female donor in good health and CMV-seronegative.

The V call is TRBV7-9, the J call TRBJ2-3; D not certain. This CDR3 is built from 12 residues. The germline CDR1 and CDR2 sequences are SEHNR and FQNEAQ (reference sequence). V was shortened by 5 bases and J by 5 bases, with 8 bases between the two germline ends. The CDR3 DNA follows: TGTGCCAGCAGCCAGATGGTAGATACGCAGTATTTT. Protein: CASSQMVDTQYF. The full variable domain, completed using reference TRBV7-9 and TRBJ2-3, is DTGVSQNPRHKITKRGQNVTFRCDPISEHNRLYWYRQTLGQGPEFLTYFQNEAQLEKSRLLSDRFSAERPKGSFSTLEIQRTEQGDSAMYLCASSQMVDTQYFGPGTRLTVL.

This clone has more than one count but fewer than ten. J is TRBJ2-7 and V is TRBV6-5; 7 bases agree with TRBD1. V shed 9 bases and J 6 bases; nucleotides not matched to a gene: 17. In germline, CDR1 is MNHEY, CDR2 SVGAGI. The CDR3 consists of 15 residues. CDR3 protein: CASQRKPTGEGEQYF. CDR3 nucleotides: TGTGCCAGTCAAAGAAAACCAACAGGGGAAGGCGAGCAGTACTTC.

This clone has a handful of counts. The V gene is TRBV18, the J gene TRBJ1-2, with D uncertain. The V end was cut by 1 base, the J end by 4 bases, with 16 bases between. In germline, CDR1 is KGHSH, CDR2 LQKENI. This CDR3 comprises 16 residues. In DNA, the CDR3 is TGTGCCAGCTCACCACTTCAACGCGAAACTGCCTATGGCTACACCTTC. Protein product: CASSPLQRETAYGYTF.

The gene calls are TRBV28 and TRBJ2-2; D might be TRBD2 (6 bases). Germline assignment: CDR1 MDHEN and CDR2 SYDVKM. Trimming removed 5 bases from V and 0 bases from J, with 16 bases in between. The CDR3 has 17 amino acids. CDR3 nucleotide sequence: TGTGCCAGCAGTCCTCCCTCTGGGGAGGCGAACACCGGGGAGCTGTTTTTT. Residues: CASSPPSGEANTGELFF.

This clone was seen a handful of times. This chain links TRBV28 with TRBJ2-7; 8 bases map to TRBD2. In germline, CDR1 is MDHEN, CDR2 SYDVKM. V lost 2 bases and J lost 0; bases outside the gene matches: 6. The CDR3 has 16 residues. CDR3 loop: CASSLPREGLSYEQYF. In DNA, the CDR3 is TGTGCCAGCAGTTTACCCCGGGAGGGGCTCTCCTACGAGCAGTACTTC.

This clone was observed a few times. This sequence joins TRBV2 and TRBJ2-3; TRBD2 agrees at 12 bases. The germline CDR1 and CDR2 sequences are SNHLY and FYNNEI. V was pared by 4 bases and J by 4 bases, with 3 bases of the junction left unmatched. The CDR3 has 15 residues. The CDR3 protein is CASSGWTSGADTQYF. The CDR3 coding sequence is TGTGCCAGCAGTGGATGGACTAGCGGGGCAGATACGCAGTATTTT.

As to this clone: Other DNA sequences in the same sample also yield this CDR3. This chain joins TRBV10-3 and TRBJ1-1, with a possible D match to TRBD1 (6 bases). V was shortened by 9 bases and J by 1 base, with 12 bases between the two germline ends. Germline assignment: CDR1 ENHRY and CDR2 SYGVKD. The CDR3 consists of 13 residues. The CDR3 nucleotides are TGTGCCATATCAGGGGCCCCGAACACTGAAGCTTTCTTT. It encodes CAISGAPNTEAFF.

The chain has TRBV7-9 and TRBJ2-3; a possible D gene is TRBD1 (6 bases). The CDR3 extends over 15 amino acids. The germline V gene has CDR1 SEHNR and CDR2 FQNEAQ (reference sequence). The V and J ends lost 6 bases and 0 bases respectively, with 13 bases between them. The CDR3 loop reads CASSSRGTSTDTQYF. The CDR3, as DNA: TGTGCCAGCAGTTCCAGGGGAACTAGCACAGATACGCAGTATTTT.

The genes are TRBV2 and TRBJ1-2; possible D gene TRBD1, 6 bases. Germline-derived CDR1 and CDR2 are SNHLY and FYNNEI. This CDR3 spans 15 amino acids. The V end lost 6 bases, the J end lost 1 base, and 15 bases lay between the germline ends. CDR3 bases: TGTGCCAGCAGGCCAGCACTGGACAGTAACTATGGCTACACCTTC. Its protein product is CASRPALDSNYGYTF.

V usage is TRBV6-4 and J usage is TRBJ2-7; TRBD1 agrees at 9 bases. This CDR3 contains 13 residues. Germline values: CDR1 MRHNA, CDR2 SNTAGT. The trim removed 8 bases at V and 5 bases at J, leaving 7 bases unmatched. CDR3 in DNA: TGTGCCAGCTCGGGACAGGGTGGCCACGAGCAGTACTTC. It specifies CASSGQGGHEQYF.

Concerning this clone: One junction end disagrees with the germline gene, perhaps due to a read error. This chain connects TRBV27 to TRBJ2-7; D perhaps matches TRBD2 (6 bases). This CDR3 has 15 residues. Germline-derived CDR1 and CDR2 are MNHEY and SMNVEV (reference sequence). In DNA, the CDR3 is TGTTCCAGCAGTACCGCTCGGGAGCAAGCCTACGAGCAGTACTTC. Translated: CSSSTAREQAYEQYF.

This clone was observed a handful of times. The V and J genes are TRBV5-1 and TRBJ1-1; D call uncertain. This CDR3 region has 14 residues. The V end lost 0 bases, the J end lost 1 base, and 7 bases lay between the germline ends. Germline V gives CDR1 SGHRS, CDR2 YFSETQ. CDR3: CASSLGAGNTEAFF. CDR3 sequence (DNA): TGCGCCAGCAGCTTGGGCGCCGGGAACACTGAAGCTTTCTTT.

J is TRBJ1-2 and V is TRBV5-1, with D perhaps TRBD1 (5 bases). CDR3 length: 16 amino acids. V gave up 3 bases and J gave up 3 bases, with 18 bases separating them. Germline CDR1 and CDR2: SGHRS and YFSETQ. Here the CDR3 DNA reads TGCGCCAGCAGCTCGGGGGAACAGTGGAAGGACTATGGCTACACCTTC. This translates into CASSSGEQWKDYGYTF.

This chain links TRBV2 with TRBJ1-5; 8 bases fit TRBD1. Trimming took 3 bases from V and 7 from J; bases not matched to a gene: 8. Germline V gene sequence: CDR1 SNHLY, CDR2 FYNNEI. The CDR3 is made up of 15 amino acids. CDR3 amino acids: CASSELDRVLQPQHF. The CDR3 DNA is TGTGCCAGCAGTGAGCTGGACAGGGTTCTCCAGCCCCAGCATTTT.

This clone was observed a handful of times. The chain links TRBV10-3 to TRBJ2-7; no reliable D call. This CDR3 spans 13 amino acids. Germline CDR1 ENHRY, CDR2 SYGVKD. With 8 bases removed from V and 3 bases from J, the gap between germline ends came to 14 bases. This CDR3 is CAIVAEGHYEQYF. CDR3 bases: TGTGCCATCGTGGCGGAAGGCCACTACGAGCAGTACTTC.

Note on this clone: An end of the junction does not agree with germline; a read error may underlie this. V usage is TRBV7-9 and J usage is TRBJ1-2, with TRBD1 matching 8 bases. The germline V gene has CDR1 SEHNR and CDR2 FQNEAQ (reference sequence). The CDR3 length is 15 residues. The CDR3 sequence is CSSSLAGQGGRGYTF. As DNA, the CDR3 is TGTTCCAGCAGCTTAGCTGGACAGGGAGGCCGTGGCTACACCTTC.

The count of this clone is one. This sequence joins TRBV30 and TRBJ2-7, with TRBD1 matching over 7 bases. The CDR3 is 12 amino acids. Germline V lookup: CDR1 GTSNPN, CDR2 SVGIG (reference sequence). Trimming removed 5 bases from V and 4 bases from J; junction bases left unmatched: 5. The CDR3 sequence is CAWGDRDYEQYF. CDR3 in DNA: TGTGCCTGGGGAGACAGGGATTACGAGCAGTACTTC.

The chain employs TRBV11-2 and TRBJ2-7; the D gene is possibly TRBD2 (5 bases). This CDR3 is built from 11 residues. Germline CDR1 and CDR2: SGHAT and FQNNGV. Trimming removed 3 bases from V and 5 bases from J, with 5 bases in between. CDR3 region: CASSFGNEQYF. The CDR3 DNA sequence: TGTGCCAGCAGCTTCGGGAACGAGCAGTACTTC. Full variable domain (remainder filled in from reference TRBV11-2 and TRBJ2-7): EAGVAQSPRYKIIEKRQSVAFWCNPISGHATLYWYQQILGQGPKLLIQFQNNGVVDDSQLPKDRFSAERLKGVDSTLKIQPAKLEDSAVYLCASSFGNEQYFGPGTRLTVT.

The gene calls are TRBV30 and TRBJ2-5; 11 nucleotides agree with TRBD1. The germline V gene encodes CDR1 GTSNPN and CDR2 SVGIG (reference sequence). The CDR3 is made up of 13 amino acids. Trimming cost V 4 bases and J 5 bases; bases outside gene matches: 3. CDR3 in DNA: TGTGCCTGGACAAGGGACAGGGGGGAGACCCAGTACTTC. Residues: CAWTRDRGETQYF.

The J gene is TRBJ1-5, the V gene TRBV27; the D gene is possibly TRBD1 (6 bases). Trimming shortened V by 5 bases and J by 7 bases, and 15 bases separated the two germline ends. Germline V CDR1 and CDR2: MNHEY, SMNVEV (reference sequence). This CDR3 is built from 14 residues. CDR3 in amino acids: CASSAQGGGQPQHF. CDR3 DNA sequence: TGTGCCAGCAGTGCTCAAGGGGGTGGACAGCCCCAGCATTTT.

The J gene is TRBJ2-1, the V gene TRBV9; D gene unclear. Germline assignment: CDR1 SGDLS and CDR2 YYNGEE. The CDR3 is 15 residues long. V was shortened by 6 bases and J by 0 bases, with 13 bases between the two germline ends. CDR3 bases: TGTGCCAGCACCCCACTCCAAAGCTCCTACAATGAGCAGTTCTTC. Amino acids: CASTPLQSSYNEQFF.

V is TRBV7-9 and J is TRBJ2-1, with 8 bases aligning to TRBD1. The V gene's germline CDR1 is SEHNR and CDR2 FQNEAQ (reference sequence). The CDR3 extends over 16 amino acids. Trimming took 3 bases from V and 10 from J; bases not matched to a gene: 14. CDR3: CASSFWTGSQPVEQFF. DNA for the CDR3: TGTGCCAGCAGCTTCTGGACAGGGAGCCAACCGGTAGAGCAGTTCTTC.

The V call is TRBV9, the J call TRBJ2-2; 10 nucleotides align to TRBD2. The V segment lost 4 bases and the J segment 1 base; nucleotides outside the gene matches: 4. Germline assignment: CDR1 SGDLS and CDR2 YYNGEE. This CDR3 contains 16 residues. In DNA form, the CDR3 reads TGTGCCAGCAGCCCTAGCGGGAGCGGGAACACCGGGGAGCTGTTTTTT. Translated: CASSPSGSGNTGELFF.